The rows below give T cell receptor beta chains drawn from one sample of a study of regulatory T cells in long-lasting Graves disease. TCRdb independently ran MiXCR on the multiplex PCR reads; one entry per CDR3 protein. The sample has about 240,000 distinct CDR3 sequences; about 19% are singletons. This specimen consisted of peripheral blood mononuclear cells (PBMCs), obtained at new diagnosis, from a patient treated with antithyroid drugs. Receptor source: a female donor with Graves disease. Both conserved end residues are trimmed from each CDR3. Each record gives: J gene, V gene, clone size, CDR3 protein. Clone size is not always given. Where it is, it says once, few, many or a class for expanded clones.

TRBJ2-7	TRBV7-2	many	ASSRTSGLSSYEQY
TRBJ1-5	TRBV2	.	ASSPDTANQPQH
TRBJ2-1	TRBV6-1	many	ASSPVSAGGYNEQF
TRBJ1-4	TRBV12-3/TRBV12-4	.	ASSRRETNEKLF
TRBJ2-7	TRBV7-2	many	ASSLTGGYYEQY
TRBJ2-3	TRBV20-1	many	SARFSRDTDTQY
TRBJ2-2	TRBV3-1	many	ASSHARRNTGELF
.	TRBV20-1	.	SASGTGGRETQY
TRBJ2-5	TRBV7-2	many	ASSTGTGEETQY
TRBJ2-5	TRBV18	many	ASSPSSAPVTQY
TRBJ1-1	TRBV5-5	.	ASIRSFSNTEAF
TRBJ2-7	TRBV20-1	few	SVQGDLWYEQY
TRBJ1-1	TRBV20-1	.	SARRTANTEAF
TRBJ2-3	TRBV7-2	many	ASSLGLAGGPDTQY
TRBJ1-5	TRBV6-2/TRBV6-3	many	ASSLTPGQGYQPQH
TRBJ2-7	TRBV19	.	ASRGQGSVYEQY
TRBJ1-5	TRBV6-1	many	ASSEPGYNQPQH
TRBJ1-2	TRBV7-2	many	ASSWTVMGAYGYT
TRBJ2-2	TRBV6-5	.	ASSYSATGVGELF
TRBJ2-3	TRBV18	many	ASTDRIDTDTQY